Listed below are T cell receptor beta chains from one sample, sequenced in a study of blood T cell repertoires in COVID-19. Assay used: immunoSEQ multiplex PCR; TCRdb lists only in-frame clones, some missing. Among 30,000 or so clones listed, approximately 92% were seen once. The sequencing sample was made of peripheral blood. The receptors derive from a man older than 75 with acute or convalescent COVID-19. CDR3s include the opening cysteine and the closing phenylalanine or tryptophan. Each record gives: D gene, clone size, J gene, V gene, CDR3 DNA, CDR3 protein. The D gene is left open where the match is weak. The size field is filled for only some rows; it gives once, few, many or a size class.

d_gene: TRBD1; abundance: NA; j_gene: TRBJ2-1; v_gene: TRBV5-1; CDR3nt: TGCGCCAGCAGCGCCCCGGGACAGGGTCGTGGTGAGCAGTTCTTC; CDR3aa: CASSAPGQGRGEQFF
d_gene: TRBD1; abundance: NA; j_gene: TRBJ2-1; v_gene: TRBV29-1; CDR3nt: TGCAGCACCTCCTCCGGGACAGGGAGCAATGAGCAGTTCTTC; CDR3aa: CSTSSGTGSNEQFF
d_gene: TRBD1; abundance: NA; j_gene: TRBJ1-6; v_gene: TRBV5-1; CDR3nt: TGCGCCAGCAGCTTGGCCTCGCAGGGGGCTGAAAATTCACCCCTCCACTTT; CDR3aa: CASSLASQGAENSPLHF
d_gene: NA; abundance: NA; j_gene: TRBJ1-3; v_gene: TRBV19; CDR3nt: TGTGCCAGTAGCTTACAGGGTGGCATGGGCACCATATATTTT; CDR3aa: CASSLQGGMGTIYF
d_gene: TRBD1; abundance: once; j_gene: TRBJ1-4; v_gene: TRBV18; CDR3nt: TGTGCCAGCTCACAAAGCTCGGGACAGAATGAAAAACTGTTTTTT; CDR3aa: CASSQSSGQNEKLFF
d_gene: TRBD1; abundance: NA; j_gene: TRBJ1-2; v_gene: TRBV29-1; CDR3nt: TGCAGCGTCGCCCAAGGACAGGACTATGGCTACACCTTC; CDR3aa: CSVAQGQDYGYTF
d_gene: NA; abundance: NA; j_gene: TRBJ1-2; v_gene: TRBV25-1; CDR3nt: TGTGCCAGCAGTGAATTGAGCAGGGTTAATGGCTACACCTTC; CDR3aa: CASSELSRVNGYTF
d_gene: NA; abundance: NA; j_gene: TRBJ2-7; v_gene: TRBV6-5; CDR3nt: TGTGCCAGCAGTTACTCGGGGACTCAGGGCTACGAGCAGTACTTC; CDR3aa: CASSYSGTQGYEQYF
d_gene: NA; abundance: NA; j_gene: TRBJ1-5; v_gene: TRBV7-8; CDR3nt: TGTGCCAGCAGCCCATCAGGGGTGTATCAGCCCCAGCATTTT; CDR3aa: CASSPSGVYQPQHF
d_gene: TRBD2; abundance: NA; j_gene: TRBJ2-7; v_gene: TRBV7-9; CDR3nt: TGTGCCAGCAGCTTATCCTTGGGGGGGGAGCAGTACTTC; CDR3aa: CASSLSLGGEQYF
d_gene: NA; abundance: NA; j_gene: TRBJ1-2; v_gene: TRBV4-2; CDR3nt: TGTGCCAGCAGCCAAGCATACACAGGGAACTATGGCTACACCTTC; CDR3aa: CASSQAYTGNYGYTF
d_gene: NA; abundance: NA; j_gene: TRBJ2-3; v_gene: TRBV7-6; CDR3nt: TGTGCCAGCAGCTTAGGGCCAGGGGCAGATACGCAGTATTTT; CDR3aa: CASSLGPGADTQYF
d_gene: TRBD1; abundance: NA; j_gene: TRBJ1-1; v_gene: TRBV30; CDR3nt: TGTGCCTGGAGGGAAAGGGGGCGTGACACTGAAGCTTTCTTT; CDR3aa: CAWRERGRDTEAFF
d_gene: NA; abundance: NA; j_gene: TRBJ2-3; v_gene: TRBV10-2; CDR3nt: TGCGCCAGCAGCGACGCGGGGGCCCTCACAGATACGCAGTATTTT; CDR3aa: CASSDAGALTDTQYF
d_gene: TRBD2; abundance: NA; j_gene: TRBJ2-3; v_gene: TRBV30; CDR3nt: TGTGCCTGGAGTGTACATAGGACTAGCGTGATCACAGATACGCAGTATTTT; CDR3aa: CAWSVHRTSVITDTQYF
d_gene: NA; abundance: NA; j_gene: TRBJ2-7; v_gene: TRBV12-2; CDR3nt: TGTGCAAGTCGCCCGCCGACAGGCAGCTCCTACGAGCAGTACTTC; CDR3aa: CASRPPTGSSYEQYF
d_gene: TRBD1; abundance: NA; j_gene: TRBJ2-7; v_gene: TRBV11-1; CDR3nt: TGTGCCAGCAGCTCCCCCCGGACAGGTTCCTACGAGCAGTACTTC; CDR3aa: CASSSPRTGSYEQYF
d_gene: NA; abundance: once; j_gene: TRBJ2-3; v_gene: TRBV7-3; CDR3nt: TGTGCCAGCAGCTTACGAGCCCTCAGGGGAGATACGCAGTATTTT; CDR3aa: CASSLRALRGDTQYF
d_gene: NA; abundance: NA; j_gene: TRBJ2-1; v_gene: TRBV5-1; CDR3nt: TGCGCCAGCAGCTTGGGGGGGCGATACAATGAGCAGTTCTTC; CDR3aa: CASSLGGRYNEQFF
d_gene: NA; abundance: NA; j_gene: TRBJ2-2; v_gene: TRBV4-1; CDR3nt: TGCGCCAGCACCCTCGAGCCGAGGGTGGGGGAGCTGTTTTTT; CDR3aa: CASTLEPRVGELFF
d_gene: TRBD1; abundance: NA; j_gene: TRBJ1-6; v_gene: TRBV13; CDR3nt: TGTGCCAGCAGCAGGGGGACAGGGGATAATTCACCCCTCCACTTT; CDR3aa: CASSRGTGDNSPLHF
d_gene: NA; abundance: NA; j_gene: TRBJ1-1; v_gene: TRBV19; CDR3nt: TGTGCCAGTACTCAAGTCCGGGGGGCTGAAGCTTTCTTT; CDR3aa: CASTQVRGAEAFF
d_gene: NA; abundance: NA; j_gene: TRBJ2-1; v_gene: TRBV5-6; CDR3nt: TGTGCCAGCAGCTTGATACAGGTGAATGAGCAGTTCTTC; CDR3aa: CASSLIQVNEQFF
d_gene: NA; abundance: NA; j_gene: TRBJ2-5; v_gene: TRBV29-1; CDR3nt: TGCAGCGTTGAAAGTGGGAGAGAGACCCAGTACTTC; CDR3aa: CSVESGRETQYF
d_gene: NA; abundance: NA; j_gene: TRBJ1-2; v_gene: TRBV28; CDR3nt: TGTGCCAGCAGTGCCAGTAACTATGGCTACACCTTC; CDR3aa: CASSASNYGYTF
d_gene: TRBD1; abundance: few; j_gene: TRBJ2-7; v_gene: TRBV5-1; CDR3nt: TGCGCCAGCAGGGAAAGGACAGGGGCTTACGAGCAGTACTTC; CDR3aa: CASRERTGAYEQYF
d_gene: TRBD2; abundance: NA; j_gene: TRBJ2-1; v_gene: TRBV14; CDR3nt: TGTGCCAGCAGCCTCTGGAGCGGGGGGGGCAATGAGCAGTTCTTC; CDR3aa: CASSLWSGGGNEQFF
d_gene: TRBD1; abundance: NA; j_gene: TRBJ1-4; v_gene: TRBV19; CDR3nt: TGTGCCAGTAAGGATACAGGGGGGCCTAATGAAAAACTGTTTTTT; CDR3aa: CASKDTGGPNEKLFF
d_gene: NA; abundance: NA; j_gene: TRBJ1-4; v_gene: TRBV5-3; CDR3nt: TGTGCCAGAAGCATCCCACCGAGAGTTCGTGAAAAACTGTTTTTT; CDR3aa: CARSIPPRVREKLFF
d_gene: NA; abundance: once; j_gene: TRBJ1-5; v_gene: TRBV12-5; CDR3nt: TGTGCTAGTGGTTTGGTCTTTCCGGACAAATGTCAGCCCCAGCATTTT; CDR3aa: CASGLVFPDKCQPQHF
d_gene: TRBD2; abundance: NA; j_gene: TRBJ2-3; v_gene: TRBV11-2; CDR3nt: TGTGCCAGCAGCCTCCAGGGACTAGCGGGGGGTACAGATACGCAGTATTTT; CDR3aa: CASSLQGLAGGTDTQYF
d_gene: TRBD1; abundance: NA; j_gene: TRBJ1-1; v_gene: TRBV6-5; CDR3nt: TGTGCCAGCAGACGGACAGGGGGCACTGAAGCTTTCTTT; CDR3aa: CASRRTGGTEAFF
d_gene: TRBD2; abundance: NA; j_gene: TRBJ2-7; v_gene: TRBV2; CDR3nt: TGTGCCAGCAGGACTGGCGGGGGGAACTACGAGCAGTACTTC; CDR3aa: CASRTGGGNYEQYF
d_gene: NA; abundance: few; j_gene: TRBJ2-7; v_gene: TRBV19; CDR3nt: TGTGCCAGTAGTAGCGGGGTGCCCTACGAGCAGTACTTC; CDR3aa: CASSSGVPYEQYF
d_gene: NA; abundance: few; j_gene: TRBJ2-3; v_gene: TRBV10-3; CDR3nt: TGTGCCATCACAGGACTGGACACAGATACGCAGTATTTT; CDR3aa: CAITGLDTDTQYF
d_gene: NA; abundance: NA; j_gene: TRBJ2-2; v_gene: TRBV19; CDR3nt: TGTGCCAGTAGTCAGGTCATCACCGGGGAGCTGTTTTTT; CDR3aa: CASSQVITGELFF
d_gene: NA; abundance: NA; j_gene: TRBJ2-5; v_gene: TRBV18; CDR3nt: TGTGCCAGCTCACCATTGGGGCAGGGGATCCAAGAGACCCAGTACTTC; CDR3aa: CASSPLGQGIQETQYF
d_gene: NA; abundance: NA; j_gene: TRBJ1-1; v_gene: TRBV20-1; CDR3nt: TGCAGTGCCAAGTCGGGAACTGAAGCTTTCTTT; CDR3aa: CSAKSGTEAFF
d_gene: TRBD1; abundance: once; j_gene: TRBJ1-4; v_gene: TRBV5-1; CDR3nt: TGCGCCAGCAGCTTAGACAGGGGTGAAAAACTGTTTTTT; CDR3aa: CASSLDRGEKLFF
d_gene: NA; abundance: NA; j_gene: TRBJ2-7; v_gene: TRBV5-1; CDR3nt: TGCGCCAGCAGCCTCAGTCCAGGGATCGACGAGCAGTACTTC; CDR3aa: CASSLSPGIDEQYF
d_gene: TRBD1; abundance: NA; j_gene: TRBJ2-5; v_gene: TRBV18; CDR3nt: TGTGCCAGCTCACCACCGGCAGGGGGAGAGACCCAGTACTTC; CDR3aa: CASSPPAGGETQYF
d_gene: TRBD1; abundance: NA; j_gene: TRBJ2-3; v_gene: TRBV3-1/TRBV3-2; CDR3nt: TGTGCCAGCAGCCAACCGGGACAGGGAGGCACAGATACGCAGTATTTT; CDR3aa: CASSQPGQGGTDTQYF
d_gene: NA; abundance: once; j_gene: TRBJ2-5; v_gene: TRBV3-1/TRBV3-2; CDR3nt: TGTGCCAGCAGCCCTACCGGGACAAATAAAGAGACCCAGTACTTC; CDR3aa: CASSPTGTNKETQYF
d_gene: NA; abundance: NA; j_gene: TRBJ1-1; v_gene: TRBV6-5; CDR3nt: TGTGCCAGCAGCTCGGGATACACTGAAGCTTTCTTT; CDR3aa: CASSSGYTEAFF
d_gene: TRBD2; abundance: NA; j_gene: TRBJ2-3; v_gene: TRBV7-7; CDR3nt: TGTGCCAGCAGCCCAGGACTAGCGGGGGTTGATACGCAGTATTTT; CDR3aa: CASSPGLAGVDTQYF
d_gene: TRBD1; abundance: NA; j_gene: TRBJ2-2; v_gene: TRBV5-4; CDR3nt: TGTGCCAGCAAACCAAAACCGGGACAGGGGAGTACCGGGGAGCTGTTTTTT; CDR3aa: CASKPKPGQGSTGELFF
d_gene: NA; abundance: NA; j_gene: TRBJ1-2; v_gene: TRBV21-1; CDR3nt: TGTGCCAGCAGCAAAACCCGGGAACCTTATGGCTACACCTTC; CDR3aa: CASSKTREPYGYTF
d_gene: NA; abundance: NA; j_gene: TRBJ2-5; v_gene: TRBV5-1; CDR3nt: TGCGCCAGCAGCTTGTATGGTAGCCAAGAGACCCAGTACTTC; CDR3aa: CASSLYGSQETQYF
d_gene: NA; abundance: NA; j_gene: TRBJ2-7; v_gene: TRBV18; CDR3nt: TGTGCCAGCTCACCAAGGGGTAGCTCCTACGAGCAGTACTTC; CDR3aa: CASSPRGSSYEQYF
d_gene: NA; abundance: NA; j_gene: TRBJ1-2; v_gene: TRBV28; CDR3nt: TGTGCCAGCGAGGATGACAACTATGGCTACACCTTC; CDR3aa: CASEDDNYGYTF
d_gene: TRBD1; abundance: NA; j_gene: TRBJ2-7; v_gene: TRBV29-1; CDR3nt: TGCAGCGTTAAAGACAGGGGGAGGTACGAGCAGTACTTC; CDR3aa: CSVKDRGRYEQYF
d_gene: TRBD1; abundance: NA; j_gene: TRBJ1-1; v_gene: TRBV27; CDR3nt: TGTGCCAGCAGTGCGCGACAGGGGAACACTGAAGCTTTCTTT; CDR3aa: CASSARQGNTEAFF
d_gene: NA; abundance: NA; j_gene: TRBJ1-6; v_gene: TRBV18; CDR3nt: TGTGCCAGCTCACCACAACAGGGCGTAAATCCCCTCCACTTT; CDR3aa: CASSPQQGVNPLHF
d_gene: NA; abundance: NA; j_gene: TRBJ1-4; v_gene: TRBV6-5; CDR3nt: TGTGCCAGCAGTAGCGGTCCCTGGGGAGGTGGAAAACTGTTTTTT; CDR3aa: CASSSGPWGGGKLFF